These 12 T cell receptor beta chains were sequenced from one sample in a study of T cell repertoires in cytomegalovirus infection. Their cognate antigens are unknown. TCRdb re-called the reads with MiXCR, one entry per CDR3 protein. Among 230,000 or so distinct CDR3 sequences listed, around 35% were seen once. Sequencing was performed on CD8+ T cells from cultured PBMCs, taken from culture after CMV antigen stimulation. The receptors were sampled from a human donor in good health (CMV status not recorded). Some clones in this sample may be carry-over from other donors' samples.

This clonotype has just a few counts. The chain uses TRBV7-9 and TRBJ2-1, with D uncertain. CDR1 is SEHNR, CDR2 FQNEAQ, per germline (reference sequence). Trimming cost V 5 bases and J 0 bases, with 14 bases left between them. The CDR3 runs 16 residues. The CDR3 DNA reads TGTGCCAGCAGCCCCCCCGCTAAGAGCTCCTACAATGAGCAGTTCTTC. Translation gives CASSPPAKSSYNEQFF. The full variable domain, in which reference TRBV7-9 and TRBJ2-1 provide the parts outside the CDR3, is DTGVSQNPRHKITKRGQNVTFRCDPISEHNRLYWYRQTLGQGPEFLTYFQNEAQLEKSRLLSDRFSAERPKGSFSTLEIQRTEQGDSAMYLCASSPPAKSSYNEQFFGPGTRLTVL.

The chain has TRBV7-4 and TRBJ2-1, with 8 bases fitting TRBD2. Germline V lookup: CDR1 SGHVT, CDR2 SQSDAQ. The CDR3 has 13 residues. V lost 9 bases and J lost 3; bases outside the gene matches: 4. Here the CDR3 DNA reads TGTGCCAGTGGGCGGGGGGTCTACAATGAGCAGTTCTTC. Its protein is CASGRGVYNEQFF.

The chain has TRBV9 and TRBJ2-3; TRBD1 aligns across 12 bases. V shed 2 bases, J shed 7 bases, and the junction held 8 bases outside the gene matches. CDR3 size: 16 residues. Looked up from germline, CDR1 is SGDLS and CDR2 is YYNGEE. The CDR3 bases are TGTGCCAGCAGCGTCCCCGGGACAGGGGGCATTAATACGCAGTATTTT. Its protein is CASSVPGTGGINTQYF.

Only one count was recorded for this clonotype. The V gene is TRBV7-8, the J gene TRBJ2-1; tentatively, D is TRBD2 (5 bases). The CDR3 covers 15 residues. V lost 0 bases, J lost 9 bases, and 15 bases lay in between. Germline V lookup: CDR1 SGHVS, CDR2 FQNEAQ. The CDR3 here is CASSLASSPAPEQFF. The CDR3 region has the DNA TGTGCCAGCAGCTTAGCTTCTAGCCCTGCACCTGAGCAGTTCTTC.

The V and J genes are TRBV7-8 and TRBJ1-1; D ambiguous. The CDR3 is 12 amino acids. The germline gives CDR1 SGHVS, CDR2 FQNEAQ. Trimming took 7 bases from V and 3 from J, leaving 9 bases between them. CDR3: CASTLRDTEAFF. For the CDR3, the DNA is TGTGCCAGCACCCTTAGGGACACTGAAGCTTTCTTT.

J is TRBJ1-1 and V is TRBV7-9; D remains unclear. Trimming pared 5 bases from V and 5 bases from J, leaving 15 bases between. The CDR3 covers 14 residues. Germline CDR1 and CDR2: SEHNR and FQNEAQ (reference sequence). The CDR3 DNA is TGTGCCAGCAGCCCGGGCATAAAACCTACTGAAGCTTTCTTT. Amino acid sequence: CASSPGIKPTEAFF.

This chain's CDR3 is CASGRGDQDEQFF. The CDR3, as DNA: TGCGCCAGCGGACGGGGGGACCAGGATGAGCAGTTCTTC. V is TRBV4-1 and J is TRBJ2-1; 7 bases map to TRBD2. Germline CDR1 and CDR2: MGHRA and YSYEKL. This CDR3 is 13 amino acids long. After removal of 8 bases from V and 8 bases from J, the junction contained 9 bases not matched to a gene.

Note on this clonotype: A much larger clone is a single base away; this may be a read error. J is TRBJ2-2 and V is TRBV7-8; a possible D gene is TRBD2 (5 bases). The germline CDR1 and CDR2 sequences are SGHVS and FQNEAQ. CDR3 length: 15 amino acids. Trimming stripped 9 bases from V and 0 bases from J, with 14 bases between. CDR3 bases: TGTGCCAGAATCTTAAGGACTCCGAACACCGGGGAGCTGTTTTTT. This sequence encodes CARILRTPNTGELFF.

V gene TRBV28 combines with J gene TRBJ2-1; the match to TRBD2 covers 9 bases. The ends lost 6 bases at V and 4 bases at J; junction bases unmatched: 13. Per the germline V gene, CDR1 is MDHEN and CDR2 is SYDVKM. This CDR3 is 17 amino acids long. CDR3 bases: TGTGCCAGCAGCACCCCCGAGACTAGCGGTTTATACAATGAGCAGTTCTTC. This gives the protein CASSTPETSGLYNEQFF.

The rearrangement joins TRBV25-1 to TRBJ2-2; D not resolved. The CDR3 has 13 amino acids. Germline loops: CDR1 MGHDK, CDR2 SYGVNS. V was clipped by 6 bases and J by 6 bases, with 11 bases between them. The CDR3 DNA reads as TGTGCCAGCAGCAATAAACTCGCCGGGGAGCTGTTTTTT. Translated, it gives CASSNKLAGELFF.

The gene calls are TRBV4-1 and TRBJ2-3; 9 nucleotides align to TRBD1. The CDR3 has 15 residues. Losses at the gene ends were 2 bases for V and 1 base for J; bases not matched to a gene: 1. CDR1 and CDR2 from the germline V gene are MGHRA and YSYEKL. CDR3: CASSQTGGGTDTQYF. Written as DNA, the CDR3 is TGCGCCAGCAGCCAAACAGGGGGCGGCACAGATACGCAGTATTTT.

V usage is TRBV6-2 or TRBV6-3 and J usage is TRBJ1-5; D uncertain. The CDR3 sequence is 15 residues long. The ends were cut back, 4 bases at V and 6 bases at J, with 16 bases in the middle. From germline, CDR1 is MNHEY and CDR2 SVGEGT. The CDR3 sequence is CASSLYHWDGQPQHF. In DNA, the CDR3 is TGTGCCAGCAGTTTGTACCACTGGGATGGTCAGCCCCAGCATTTT.